The 11 T cell receptor beta chains reported below all come from one sample, sequenced in a study of blood T cells in healthy people across ages. A second PCR, run for about 7 to 11 cycles, used a sample-barcoded 5' primer plus a J-beta primer mix. TCRdb passed the 5' RACE reads through MiXCR, listing each CDR3 protein once. The data contain roughly 900,000 distinct CDR3 sequences, 25% to 30% of them singletons. Source material: blood. Receptor source: a woman of 80 years or more in good health.

This clonotype was counted only a few times. The gene calls are TRBV3-1 and TRBJ2-5, with D possibly called TRBD1 or TRBD2 (5 bases each). The germline V and J ends were trimmed by 6 bases and 13 bases, with 21 bases remaining between them. The CDR3 loop spans 13 amino acids. Germline V gene sequence: CDR1 LGHDT, CDR2 YNNKEL (reference sequence). This chain's CDR3 is CASRRSARDVVYF. CDR3 nucleotide sequence: TGTGCCAGCAGACGTTCGGCCAGGGACGTGGTGTACTTC.

The V call is TRBV5-1, the J call TRBJ1-2; 8 bases are a match to TRBD1. V was clipped by 2 bases and J by 2 bases; unmatched bases: 17. CDR3 length: 19 residues. Germline V gives CDR1 SGHRS, CDR2 YFSETQ. The CDR3 loop reads CASSFSGWTGRNSNYGYTF. The CDR3 DNA is TGCGCCAGCAGCTTTTCGGGATGGACAGGGAGGAATTCGAACTATGGCTACACCTTC.

This clonotype was detected a few times. At one of its ends the junction is not consistent with the germline gene, which may arise from a read error. CDR3 nucleotides: TGCGCCAGCAGAGAAGCGGGGGGAGAGACCCGGTACTTC. Its protein is CASREAGGETRYF. This sequence joins TRBV5-1 and TRBJ2-5, with 9 nucleotides matching TRBD2. This CDR3 is 13 amino acids long. Germline CDR1 reads SGHRS; CDR2 reads YFSETQ.

V is TRBV7-8 and J is TRBJ1-5; D possibly corresponds to TRBD1 (6 bases). V was shortened by 2 bases and J by 6 bases, with 17 bases between the two germline ends. The CDR3 loop spans 16 amino acids. Germline V gene data show CDR1 as SGHVS and CDR2 as FQNEAQ. The DNA of the CDR3 is TGTGCCAGCAGCTTACATTTGGGGGCAGGCAGTCAGCCCCAGCATTTT. Amino acid sequence: CASSLHLGAGSQPQHF.

This clonotype was counted ten times or more. The chain couples TRBV5-1 to TRBJ2-7; D could derive from TRBD1 or TRBD2 (5 bases each). The CDR3 loop spans 15 amino acids. The germline V and J ends were trimmed by 4 bases and 0 bases, with 14 bases remaining between them. CDR1 and CDR2 (germline): SGHRS, YFSETQ. The DNA of the CDR3 is TGCGCCAGCAGCCCCTCCGGGACGGACTCCTACGAGCAGTACTTC. This sequence encodes CASSPSGTDSYEQYF.

To note about this clonotype: This may be a read error, as it is one base from a much larger clone. V and J are TRBV20-1 and TRBJ2-3; possible D gene TRBD2, 5 bases. This CDR3 is built from 13 residues. Trimming left V 5 bases short and J 1 base short, with 10 bases between. Germline loops: CDR1 DFQATT, CDR2 SNEGSKA (reference sequence). The CDR3 sequence is CSARGLRTDTQYF. In nucleotides, the CDR3 is TGCAGTGCTCGCGGACTGCGCACAGATACGCAGTATTTT.

Comments on this clonotype: One junction end does not reproduce the germline sequence, and a read error may be involved. The chain is built from TRBV18 and TRBJ1-1; D not resolved. The CDR3 runs 13 residues. Germline V gives CDR1 KGHSH, CDR2 LQKENI. Here the CDR3 reads CGSSLGLNTEAFF. CDR3 DNA sequence: TGTGGCAGCTCCCTAGGACTAAACACTGAGGCTTTCTTT.

This clonotype showed up just a few times. This chain uses TRBV5-1 with TRBJ2-4; D not certain. V was trimmed by 2 bases and J by 0 bases, leaving 9 bases between them. Germline V CDR1 and CDR2: SGHRS, YFSETQ. The CDR3 has 15 residues. The CDR3, as DNA: TGCGCCAGCAGCTTTGGCGCTGTAGCCAAAAACATTCAGTACTTC. It yields the protein CASSFGAVAKNIQYF.

This clonotype occurred a few times. This chain joins TRBV6-5 and TRBJ1-1, with a weak D call TRBD1 (5 bases). Germline CDR1 reads MNHEY; CDR2 reads SVGAGI. CDR3 length: 16 residues. V gave up 1 base and J gave up 4 bases, with 16 bases separating them. CDR3 nucleotides: TGTGCCAGCAGTTACTTGAAACGAAAGGGGCGCACTGAAGCTTTCTTT. Its translation: CASSYLKRKGRTEAFF.

This clonotype was observed a handful of times. The chain employs TRBV5-5 and TRBJ2-7, with D possibly TRBD1 on 6 matching bases. The CDR3 has 17 residues. From germline, CDR1 is SGHKS and CDR2 YYEKEE (reference sequence). Trimming cost V 2 bases and J 1 base, with 19 bases left between them. CDR3 sequence reads: CASSLYSTGLGSYEQYF. The CDR3 DNA follows: TGTGCCAGCAGCTTATACTCTACAGGGTTAGGGTCCTACGAGCAGTACTTC. Full variable domain (outside the CDR3, taken from reference TRBV5-5 and TRBJ2-7): DAGVTQSPTHLIKTRGQQVTLRCSPISGHKSVSWYQQVLGQGPQFIFQYYEKEERGRGNFPDRFSARQFPNYSSELNVNALLLGDSALYLCASSLYSTGLGSYEQYFGPGTRLTVT.

The chain recombines TRBV7-9 with TRBJ1-6; no firm D call. The CDR3 has 15 amino acids. Looked up from germline, CDR1 is SEHNR and CDR2 is FQNEAQ (reference sequence). V lost 2 bases to trimming and J lost 7 bases, with 12 bases between them. Here the CDR3 reads CASSLRAQGNSPLHF. The DNA of the CDR3 is TGTGCCAGCAGCTTACGAGCCCAAGGAAATTCACCCCTCCACTTT.